These T cell receptor beta chains were read from a single sample in a study of T cell responses to AZD1222 COVID-19 vaccine. Only in-frame clones appear in the TCRdb table, and some are missing; sequencing was by immunoSEQ multiplex PCR. The sample consists of about 200,000 clones, about 89% of them appearing once. Source: peripheral blood, taken 28 days after the second AZD1222 dose. Every receptor here comes from an adult who received the AZD1222 COVID-19 vaccine. CDR3s include the opening cysteine and the closing phenylalanine or tryptophan. The D gene is left open where the match is weak. Clone sizes are given selectively: once, few, many, or a class where the clone is expanded.

d_gene	v_gene	abundance	j_gene	CDR3nt	CDR3aa
TRBD2	TRBV29-1	NA	TRBJ2-1	TGCAGCGTTTCCCCCAGACAGACAAGCGGGGGCTACAATGAGCAGTTCTTC	CSVSPRQTSGGYNEQFF
TRBD2	TRBV2	NA	TRBJ2-2	TGTGCCAGCGGGCTAGCGGGAGGTTCGAACACCGGGGAGCTGTTTTTT	CASGLAGGSNTGELFF
NA	TRBV28	NA	TRBJ1-2	TGTGCCAGCAGTTTACCGGGTAGGAGCTATGGCTACACCTTC	CASSLPGRSYGYTF
NA	TRBV10-3	NA	TRBJ2-7	TGTGCCATCAGTGTTGGGCAGAATAGCGAGCAGTACTTC	CAISVGQNSEQYF
NA	TRBV4-3	NA	TRBJ1-3	TGCGCCAGCAGCCAAGTTGGTAGAGGGAACACCATATATTTT	CASSQVGRGNTIYF
TRBD2	TRBV3-1/TRBV3-2	NA	TRBJ2-1	TGTGCCAGCAGCCAGCACCAGCTAGCGGGAGGAAACAATGAGCAGTTCTTC	CASSQHQLAGGNNEQFF
NA	TRBV6-5	NA	TRBJ2-7	TGTGCCAGCAAGAGGGCGACCTACGAGCAGTACTTC	CASKRATYEQYF
NA	TRBV5-1	NA	TRBJ1-5	TGCGCCAGCAGCCCGCCCCGGGGGGGAGGGCCATCTCAGCCCCAGCATTTT	CASSPPRGGGPSQPQHF
NA	TRBV30	NA	TRBJ2-3	TGTGCCTGGGGGTCTTTTACAGATACGCAGTATTTT	CAWGSFTDTQYF
NA	TRBV30	few	TRBJ1-1	TGTGCCTGGAGTGTAAATGTTGGTATCACTGAAGCTTTCTTT	CAWSVNVGITEAFF
NA	TRBV5-1	NA	TRBJ2-5	TGCGCCAGCAGCTTGGGCAATCCGGGAAGCCAAGAGACCCAGTACTTC	CASSLGNPGSQETQYF
TRBD1	TRBV3-1/TRBV3-2	NA	TRBJ1-2	TGTGCCAGCAGCCACAGGGGGTCCAACTATGGCTACACCTTC	CASSHRGSNYGYTF
NA	TRBV24-1	NA	TRBJ2-3	TGTGCCACCAGTGTCACCGGAGAAGGGAACACAGATACGCAGTATTTT	CATSVTGEGNTDTQYF
TRBD1	TRBV9	NA	TRBJ1-2	TGTGCCAGCACCACGGGACAGGCCTACTATGGCTACACCTTC	CASTTGQAYYGYTF
NA	TRBV5-1	NA	TRBJ1-5	TGCGCCAGCAGCTTGGCGGGGGGGCGGGAAAATAGCAATCAGCCCCAGCATTTT	CASSLAGGRENSNQPQHF
TRBD1	TRBV3-1/TRBV3-2	NA	TRBJ1-2	TGTGCCAGCAGCCAAGCCGGACAGGGTGAGGGCTACACCTTC	CASSQAGQGEGYTF
NA	TRBV20-1	NA	TRBJ2-1	TGCAGTGCTAAAGGGTGGGATGAGCAGTTCTTC	CSAKGWDEQFF
NA	TRBV18	NA	TRBJ2-1	TGTGCCAGCTCACCACCCCCTCTCCCAGCGGTCACCTACAATGAGCAGTTCTTC	CASSPPPLPAVTYNEQFF
TRBD2	TRBV6-6	NA	TRBJ2-3	TGTGCCAGCAGTTACTCGATCCTAGCGGGAGTTGATACGCAGTATTTT	CASSYSILAGVDTQYF
TRBD1	TRBV18	NA	TRBJ1-5	TGTGCCAGCTCACCTGGGACAGGGGATCAGCCCCAGCATTTT	CASSPGTGDQPQHF
NA	TRBV5-1	NA	TRBJ2-7	TGCGCCAGCAGCAAGGGTAGGGGTTACGAGCAGTACTTC	CASSKGRGYEQYF
NA	TRBV4-2	NA	TRBJ1-6	TGTGCCAGCAGCCAAGCGGAGCGGACGCCCTCACCCCTCCACTTT	CASSQAERTPSPLHF
NA	TRBV21-1	NA	TRBJ2-2	TGTGCCAGCAGCACTTTCCAGCAGCAAAACACCGGGGAGCTGTTTTTT	CASSTFQQQNTGELFF
NA	TRBV3-1/TRBV3-2	NA	TRBJ2-7	TGTGCCAGCAGCCAAGTCCCGGTATCCTACGAGCAGTACTTC	CASSQVPVSYEQYF
NA	TRBV28	NA	TRBJ2-7	TGTGCCAGCAGTGTAAGCCCTTCCTACGAGCAGTACTTC	CASSVSPSYEQYF
TRBD1	TRBV5-1	NA	TRBJ1-1	TGCGCCAGCAGCATCGGACAGGGGACCCAAGCTTTCTTT	CASSIGQGTQAFF
TRBD2	TRBV4-2	NA	TRBJ2-3	TGTGCCAGCAGCCCGGGGGGTGACACAGATACGCAGTATTTT	CASSPGGDTDTQYF
NA	TRBV6-2/TRBV6-3	NA	TRBJ2-2	TGTGCCAGCAGCCCTGCTCTGACGATCGGGGAGCTGTTTTTT	CASSPALTIGELFF
NA	TRBV5-6	once	TRBJ1-1	TGTGCCAGCAGCCCACAAGTTTACGTACGCGAGGGGGAAGCTTTCTTT	CASSPQVYVREGEAFF
NA	TRBV7-8	NA	TRBJ1-4	TGTGCCAGCAGCCCACGGGAAACTAATGAAAAACTGTTTTTT	CASSPRETNEKLFF
NA	TRBV5-6	NA	TRBJ2-7	TGTGCCAGCAGCTTTGACAGGTCCATTTCCTACGAGCAGTACTTC	CASSFDRSISYEQYF
NA	TRBV21-1	NA	TRBJ2-7	TGTGCCAGCAGCAAGACTCGGGACAGGGGGGACGAGCAGTACTTC	CASSKTRDRGDEQYF
NA	TRBV23-1	NA	TRBJ1-3	TGCGCCAGCAGTCAGGGAGGACGGCCCTCTGGAAACACCATATATTTT	CASSQGGRPSGNTIYF
TRBD2	TRBV13	NA	TRBJ2-7	TGTGCCAGCAGCGTTACTTGGACTAGCGGGAGTCGGCAGTACTTC	CASSVTWTSGSRQYF
TRBD2	TRBV5-1	NA	TRBJ2-1	TGCGCCAGCAGCTTTTCTGGCGGGAGGGGGTACAATGAGCAGTTCTTC	CASSFSGGRGYNEQFF
TRBD2	TRBV6-1	NA	TRBJ2-7	TGTGCCAGCAGTGATTCGGGCGGGAGGTCGTTCGAGCAGTACTTC	CASSDSGGRSFEQYF
NA	TRBV5-1	NA	TRBJ2-5	TGCGCCAGCAGCTTACTAGAGACCCAGTACTTC	CASSLLETQYF
NA	TRBV6-2/TRBV6-3	once	TRBJ2-5	TGTGCCAGCAGTTCCCATCGACGGACTCAAGAGACCCAGTACTTC	CASSSHRRTQETQYF
NA	TRBV2	NA	TRBJ1-4	TGTGCCAGCAGTGAAGCCTTCGGTGCGGGTTTTTTT	CASSEAFGAGFF
NA	TRBV7-3	few	TRBJ1-2	TGTGCCAGCAGCTCCGGGTATGGCTACACCTTC	CASSSGYGYTF
NA	TRBV6-2/TRBV6-3	NA	TRBJ2-2	TGTGCCAGCAGCGGCTTCCCCGGGGAGCTGTTTTTT	CASSGFPGELFF
TRBD2	TRBV5-1	NA	TRBJ2-1	TGCGCCAGCAGCTTAGGCGGGAGATCCTACAATGAGCAGTTCTTC	CASSLGGRSYNEQFF
NA	TRBV7-9	NA	TRBJ2-5	TGTGCCAGCAGCTTAGAGGGAGGAGAGACCCAGTACTTC	CASSLEGGETQYF
NA	TRBV6-1	NA	TRBJ1-2	TGTGCCAGCAGTTCCACTGCAAACTATGGCTACACCTTC	CASSSTANYGYTF
TRBD2	TRBV28	NA	TRBJ2-2	TGTGCCAGCCACAGCGGGGTGACCGGGGAGCTGTTTTTT	CASHSGVTGELFF
TRBD1	TRBV11-2	NA	TRBJ2-2	TGTGCCAGCAGCTTAGGGGTCAGGGGGTACGGGGAGCTGTTTTTT	CASSLGVRGYGELFF
TRBD2	TRBV19	NA	TRBJ2-5	TGTGCCAGTAGTACCCCGCCCGGGACTAGCGGGAGGGCCAGGGAGACCCAGTACTTC	CASSTPPGTSGRARETQYF
NA	TRBV20-1	NA	TRBJ2-7	TGCAGTGCGCCCAGGGCCGACGAGCAGTACTTC	CSAPRADEQYF
NA	TRBV5-1	NA	TRBJ1-1	TGCGCCAGCAGCTATACAGGGTTTGGGACTGAAGCTTTCTTT	CASSYTGFGTEAFF
NA	TRBV30	NA	TRBJ2-7	TGTGCCTGGAGGAAAACGGGGGTCTCCTACGAGCAGTACTTC	CAWRKTGVSYEQYF
TRBD2	TRBV9	few	TRBJ2-1	TGTGCCAGCAGCGCCACTCCGGGAGGTGGTGAGCAGTTCTTC	CASSATPGGGEQFF
TRBD1	TRBV28	NA	TRBJ1-5	TGTGCCACCAGGGGGGTTGAGCAGCCCCAGCATTTT	CATRGVEQPQHF
TRBD2	TRBV3-1/TRBV3-2	NA	TRBJ2-7	TGTGCCAGCAGCCAAGGTCTAGCGGGAGCTCGGGAGCAGTACTTC	CASSQGLAGAREQYF
NA	TRBV24-1	NA	TRBJ2-6	TGTGCCACCAGTGATTTAGCCGGGTCTGGGGCCAACGTCCTGACTTTC	CATSDLAGSGANVLTF
TRBD2	TRBV24-1	once	TRBJ2-1	TGTGCCACCAGTGAGGCCGGACTAGCGGGAGAGGGCTCCTACAATGAGCAGTTCTTC	CATSEAGLAGEGSYNEQFF
NA	TRBV5-5	NA	TRBJ2-7	TGTGCCAGCAGCTTGGCCTTCCCTAACAGTTACTACGAGCAGTACTTC	CASSLAFPNSYYEQYF
TRBD1	TRBV27	NA	TRBJ1-6	TGTGCCAGCAGCCTCGGGACAGGGCGGTATTCACCCCTCCACTTT	CASSLGTGRYSPLHF
NA	TRBV12-3/TRBV12-4	NA	TRBJ2-5	TGTGCCAGCAGTCCGAGCCAGACCCAGTACTTC	CASSPSQTQYF
TRBD2	TRBV10-3	NA	TRBJ2-1	TGTGCCATCAGTGAGCCGGGACTAGCACAGAGGAATGAGCAGTTCTTC	CAISEPGLAQRNEQFF
TRBD2	TRBV5-1	NA	TRBJ2-7	TGCGCCAGCAGCTTGGGCATAAGCGGGAGCTCCTACGAGCAGTACTTC	CASSLGISGSSYEQYF